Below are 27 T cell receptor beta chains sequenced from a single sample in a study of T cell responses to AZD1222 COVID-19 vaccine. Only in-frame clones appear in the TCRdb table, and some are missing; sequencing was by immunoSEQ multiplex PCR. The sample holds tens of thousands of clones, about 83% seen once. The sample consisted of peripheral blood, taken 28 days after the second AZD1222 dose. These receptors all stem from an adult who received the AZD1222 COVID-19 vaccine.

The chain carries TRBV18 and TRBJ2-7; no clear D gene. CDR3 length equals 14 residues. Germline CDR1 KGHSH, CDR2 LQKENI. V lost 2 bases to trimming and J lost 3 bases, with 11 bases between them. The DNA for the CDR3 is TGTGCCAGCTCACCAGCCTCCCAGCGCTACGAGCAGTACTTC. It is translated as CASSPASQRYEQYF.

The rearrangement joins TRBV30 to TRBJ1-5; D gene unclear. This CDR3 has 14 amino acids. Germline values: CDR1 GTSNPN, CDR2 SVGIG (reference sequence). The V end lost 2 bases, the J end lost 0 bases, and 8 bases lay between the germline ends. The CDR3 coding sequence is TGTGCCTGGAGTAGGCTGAGTAGCAATCAGCCCCAGCATTTT. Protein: CAWSRLSSNQPQHF.

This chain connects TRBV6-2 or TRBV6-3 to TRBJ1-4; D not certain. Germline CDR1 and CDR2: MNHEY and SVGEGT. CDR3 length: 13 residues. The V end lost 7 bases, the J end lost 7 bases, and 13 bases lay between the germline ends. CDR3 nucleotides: TGTGCCAGCAACCCGGACGGAGGTGAAAAACTGTTTTTT. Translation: CASNPDGGEKLFF.

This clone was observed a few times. The CDR3 DNA sequence: TGTGCCAGCAGCGGGTACACAGGGTCTGGCGAGCAGTACTTC. Translating gives CASSGYTGSGEQYF. The rearrangement uses TRBV11-2 and TRBJ2-7; D may be TRBD1 (6 bases). CDR1 and CDR2 from the germline V gene are SGHAT and FQNNGV. V lost 5 bases and J lost 6, with 17 bases in between. This CDR3 has 14 residues.

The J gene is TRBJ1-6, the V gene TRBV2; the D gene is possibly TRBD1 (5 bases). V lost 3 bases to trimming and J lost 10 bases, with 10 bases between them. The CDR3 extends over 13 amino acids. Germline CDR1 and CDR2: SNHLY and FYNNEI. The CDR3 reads CASSDREYSPLHF. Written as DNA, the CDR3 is TGTGCCAGCAGTGACAGGGAGTACTCACCCCTCCACTTT.

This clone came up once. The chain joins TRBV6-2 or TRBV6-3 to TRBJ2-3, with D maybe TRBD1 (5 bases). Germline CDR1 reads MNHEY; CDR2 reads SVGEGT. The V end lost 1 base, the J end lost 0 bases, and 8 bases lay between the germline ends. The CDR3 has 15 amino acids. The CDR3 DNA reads TGTGCCAGCAGTTACTGGGCAGGGAGCACAGATACGCAGTATTTT. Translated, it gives CASSYWAGSTDTQYF.

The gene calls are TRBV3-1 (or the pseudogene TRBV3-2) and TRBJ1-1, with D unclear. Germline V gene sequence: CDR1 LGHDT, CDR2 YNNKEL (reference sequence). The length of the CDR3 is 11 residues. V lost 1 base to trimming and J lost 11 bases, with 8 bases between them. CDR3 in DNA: TGTGCCAGCAGCCAAGGTTGGTGGGCTTTCTTT. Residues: CASSQGWWAFF.

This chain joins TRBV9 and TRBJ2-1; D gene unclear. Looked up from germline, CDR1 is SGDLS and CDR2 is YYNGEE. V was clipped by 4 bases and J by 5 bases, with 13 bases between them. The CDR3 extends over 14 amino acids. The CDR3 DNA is TGTGCCAGCAGCCCCGGGCTGGGCCACAATGAGCAGTTCTTC. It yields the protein CASSPGLGHNEQFF.

The CDR3 protein is CASSERGAGYEQFF. DNA for the CDR3: TGTGCCAGCAGTGAACGGGGGGCGGGGTATGAGCAGTTCTTC. V usage is TRBV6-4 and J usage is TRBJ2-1, with D possibly matching TRBD2 (7 bases). There are 14 residues in the CDR3. CDR1 is MRHNA, CDR2 SNTAGT, per germline. The V end was cut by 3 bases, the J end by 8 bases, with 14 bases between.

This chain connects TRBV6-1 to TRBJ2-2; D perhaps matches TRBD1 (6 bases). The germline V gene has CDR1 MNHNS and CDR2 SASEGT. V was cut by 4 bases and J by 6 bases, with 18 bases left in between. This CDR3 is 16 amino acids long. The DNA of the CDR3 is TGTGCCAGCAGTGCCATGGGGATACAGGGCGCCGGGGAGCTGTTTTTT. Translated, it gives CASSAMGIQGAGELFF.

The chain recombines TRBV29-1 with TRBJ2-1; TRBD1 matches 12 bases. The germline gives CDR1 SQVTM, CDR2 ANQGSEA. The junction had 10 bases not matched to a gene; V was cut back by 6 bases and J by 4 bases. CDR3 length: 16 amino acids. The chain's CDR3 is CSVHPGQGAGYNEQFF. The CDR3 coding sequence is TGCAGCGTACACCCGGGACAGGGGGCGGGGTACAATGAGCAGTTCTTC.

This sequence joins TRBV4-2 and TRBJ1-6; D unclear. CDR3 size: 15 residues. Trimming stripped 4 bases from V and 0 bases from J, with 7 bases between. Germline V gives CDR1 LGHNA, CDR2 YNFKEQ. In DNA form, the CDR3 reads TGTGCCAGCAGCCCCGGAAGCTCCTATAATTCACCCCTCCACTTT. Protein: CASSPGSSYNSPLHF.

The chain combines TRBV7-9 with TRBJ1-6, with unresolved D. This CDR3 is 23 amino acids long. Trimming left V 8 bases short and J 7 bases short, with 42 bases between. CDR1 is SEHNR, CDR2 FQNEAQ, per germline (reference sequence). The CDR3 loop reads CASGKRTPSPQSPGPSSNSPLHF. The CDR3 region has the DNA TGTGCCAGCGGCAAACGAACCCCATCCCCTCAGAGCCCCGGTCCCTCCTCCAATTCACCCCTCCACTTT.

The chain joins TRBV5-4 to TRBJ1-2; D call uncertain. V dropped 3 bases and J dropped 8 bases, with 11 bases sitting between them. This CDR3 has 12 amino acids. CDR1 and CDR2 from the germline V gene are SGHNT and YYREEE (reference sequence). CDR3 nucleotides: TGTGCCAGCAGCTCCCCGTTGGGGGGCTACACCTTC. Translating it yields CASSSPLGGYTF.

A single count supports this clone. This CDR3 is CASSVHSDTQYF. DNA for the CDR3: TGTGCCAGCAGTGTCCACTCGGATACGCAGTATTTT. This chain uses TRBV2 with TRBJ2-3; no reliable D call. The CDR3 is 12 amino acids. Trimming took off 4 bases at V and 6 bases at J, with 8 bases between the two ends. Germline CDR1 SNHLY, CDR2 FYNNEI. Using reference TRBV2 and TRBJ2-3 for the parts outside the CDR3, the full variable domain is EPEVTQTPSHQVTQMGQEVILRCVPISNHLYFYWYRQILGQKVEFLVSFYNNEISEKSEIFDDQFSVERPDGSNFTLKIRSTKLEDSAMYFCASSVHSDTQYFGPGTRLTVL.

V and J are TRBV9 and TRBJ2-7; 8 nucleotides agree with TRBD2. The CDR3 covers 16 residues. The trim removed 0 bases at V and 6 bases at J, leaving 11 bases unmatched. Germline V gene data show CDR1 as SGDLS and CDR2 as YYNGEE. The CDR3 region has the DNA TGTGCCAGCAGCGTAGGTTTCGGGACTAGAGGCAGCGAGCAGTACTTC. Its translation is CASSVGFGTRGSEQYF.

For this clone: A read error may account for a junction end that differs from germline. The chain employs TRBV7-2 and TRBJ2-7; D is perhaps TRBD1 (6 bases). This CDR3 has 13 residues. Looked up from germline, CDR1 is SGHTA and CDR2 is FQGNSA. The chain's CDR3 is CASSYATGQTQDF. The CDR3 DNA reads TGTGCCAGCAGCTATGCGACAGGACAGACTCAGGACTTC.

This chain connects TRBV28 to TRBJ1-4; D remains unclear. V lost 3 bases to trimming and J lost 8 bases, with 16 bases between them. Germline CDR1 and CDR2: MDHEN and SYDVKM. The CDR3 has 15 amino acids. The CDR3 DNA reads TGTGCCAGCAGTTTTCTAGGATCCCTGGCCGAAAAACTGTTTTTT. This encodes CASSFLGSLAEKLFF. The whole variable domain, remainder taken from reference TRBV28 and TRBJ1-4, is DVKVTQSSRYLVKRTGEKVFLECVQDMDHENMFWYRQDPGLGLRLIYFSYDVKMKEKGDIPEGYSVSREKKERFSLILESASTNQTSMYLCASSFLGSLAEKLFFGSGTQLSVL.

Written as DNA, the CDR3 is TGTGCCAGCAGTTTATTCGGGACAGGGTCTTACTCACCCCTCCACTTT. It encodes CASSLFGTGSYSPLHF. The V call is TRBV28, the J call TRBJ1-6; 9 bases are a match to TRBD1. CDR1 is MDHEN and CDR2 is SYDVKM in the germline V gene. CDR3 size: 16 residues. V was pared by 1 base and J by 10 bases, with 8 bases of the junction left unmatched.

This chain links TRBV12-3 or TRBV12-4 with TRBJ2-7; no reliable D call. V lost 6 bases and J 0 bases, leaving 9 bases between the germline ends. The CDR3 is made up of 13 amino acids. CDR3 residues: CASSVGSSYEQYF. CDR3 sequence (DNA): TGTGCCAGCAGCGTCGGAAGCTCCTACGAGCAGTACTTC.

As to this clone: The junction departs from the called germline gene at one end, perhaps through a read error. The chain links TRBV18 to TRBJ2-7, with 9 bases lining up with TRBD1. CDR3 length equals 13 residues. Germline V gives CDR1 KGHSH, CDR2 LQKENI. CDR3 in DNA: TGTGCCAGCTCCCCACAGGGGGCACAGGAGCAGTACTTC. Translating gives CASSPQGAQEQYF.

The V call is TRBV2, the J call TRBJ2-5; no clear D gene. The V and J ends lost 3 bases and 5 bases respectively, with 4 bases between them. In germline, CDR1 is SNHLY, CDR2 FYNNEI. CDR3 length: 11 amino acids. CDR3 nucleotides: TGTGCCAGCAGTGATTGGGAGACCCAGTACTTC. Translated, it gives CASSDWETQYF.

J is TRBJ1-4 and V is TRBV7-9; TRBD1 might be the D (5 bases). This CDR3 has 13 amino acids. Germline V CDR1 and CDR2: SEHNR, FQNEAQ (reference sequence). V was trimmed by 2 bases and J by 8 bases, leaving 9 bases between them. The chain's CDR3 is CASSLWGLEKLFF. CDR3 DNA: TGTGCCAGCAGCTTATGGGGACTCGAAAAACTGTTTTTT.

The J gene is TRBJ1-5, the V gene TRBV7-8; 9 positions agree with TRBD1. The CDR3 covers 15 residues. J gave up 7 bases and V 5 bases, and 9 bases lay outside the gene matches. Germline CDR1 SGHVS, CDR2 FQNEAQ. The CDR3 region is CASSLSGTGMQPQHF. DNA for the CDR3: TGTGCCAGCAGCCTCTCCGGGACAGGGATGCAGCCCCAGCATTTT.

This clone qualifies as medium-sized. In nucleotides, the CDR3 is TGTGCCAGCAGTTACGGGCCGAACACTGAAGCTTTCTTT. Its translation: CASSYGPNTEAFF. The V and J genes are TRBV6-5 and TRBJ1-1; D remains unclear. V lost 2 bases and J lost 1, with 5 bases in between. Looked up from germline, CDR1 is MNHEY and CDR2 is SVGAGI. The CDR3 contains 13 residues.

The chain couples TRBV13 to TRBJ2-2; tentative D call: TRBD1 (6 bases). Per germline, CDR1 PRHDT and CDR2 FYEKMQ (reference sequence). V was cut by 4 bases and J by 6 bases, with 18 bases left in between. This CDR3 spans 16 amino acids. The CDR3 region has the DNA TGTGCCAGCAGCTCCAGACAGGTGGTTTCGCCCGGGGAGCTGTTTTTT. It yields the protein CASSSRQVVSPGELFF.

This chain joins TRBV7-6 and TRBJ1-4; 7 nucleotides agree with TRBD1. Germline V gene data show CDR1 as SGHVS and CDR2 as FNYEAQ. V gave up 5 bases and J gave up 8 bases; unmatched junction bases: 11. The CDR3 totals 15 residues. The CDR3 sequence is CASSLDDRVREKLFF. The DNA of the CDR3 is TGTGCCAGCAGCCTTGACGACAGGGTTAGAGAAAAACTGTTTTTT.